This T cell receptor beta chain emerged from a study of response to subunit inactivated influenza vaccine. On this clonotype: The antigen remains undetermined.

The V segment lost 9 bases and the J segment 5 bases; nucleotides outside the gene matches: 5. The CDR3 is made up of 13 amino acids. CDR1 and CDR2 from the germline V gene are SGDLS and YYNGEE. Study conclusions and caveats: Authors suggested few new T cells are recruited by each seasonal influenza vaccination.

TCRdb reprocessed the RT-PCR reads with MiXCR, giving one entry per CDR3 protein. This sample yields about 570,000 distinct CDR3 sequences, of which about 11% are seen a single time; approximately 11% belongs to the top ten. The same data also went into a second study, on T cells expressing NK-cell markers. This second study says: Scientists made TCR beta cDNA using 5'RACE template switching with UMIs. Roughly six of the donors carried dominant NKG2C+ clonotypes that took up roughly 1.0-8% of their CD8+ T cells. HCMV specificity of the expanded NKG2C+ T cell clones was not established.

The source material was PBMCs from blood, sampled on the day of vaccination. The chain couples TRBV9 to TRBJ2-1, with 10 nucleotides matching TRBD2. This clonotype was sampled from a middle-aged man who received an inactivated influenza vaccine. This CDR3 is CATGLAEHNEQFF. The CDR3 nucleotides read TGTGCCACCGGACTAGCGGAGCACAATGAGCAGTTCTTC.